Listed below are T cell receptor beta chains from one sample, sequenced in a study of T cell responses to AZD1222 COVID-19 vaccine. Clones were sequenced by immunoSEQ multiplex PCR, and TCRdb holds only the in-frame ones, with some missing. The sample holds under 200,000 clones; 85% to 95% are singletons and the top ten take 1% to 1.5%. The sample was peripheral blood, taken on day 0 of AZD1222 vaccination. All receptors come from an adult in good health. Each CDR3 is given with its conserved first and last residue. The D gene is left open where the match is weak. Size is omitted from some rows. Given values are once, few, many or a class for expanded clones.

clone_size,d_call,v_call,j_call,cdr3_aa,cdr3_nt
.,TRBD1,TRBV9,TRBJ1-1,CASSVGDRMNTEAFF,TGTGCCAGCAGCGTAGGGGACAGAATGAACACTGAAGCTTTCTTT
.,.,TRBV23-1,TRBJ1-1,CASSQSRTRDTEAFF,TGCGCCAGCAGTCAATCTAGGACAAGAGACACTGAAGCTTTCTTT
.,.,TRBV2,TRBJ1-2,CASKVRADYGYTF,TGTGCCAGCAAGGTCAGGGCGGACTATGGCTACACCTTC
.,.,TRBV6-5,TRBJ1-5,CASSSQGRQPQHF,TGTGCCAGCAGCTCACAGGGTCGTCAGCCCCAGCATTTT
.,.,TRBV27,TRBJ2-6,CASSLRRSGANVLTF,TGTGCCAGCAGTTTAAGGCGCTCTGGGGCCAACGTCCTGACTTTC
.,TRBD1,TRBV3-1/TRBV3-2,TRBJ1-6,CASSQEATGQGLTLHF,TGTGCCAGCAGCCAAGAGGCAACGGGACAGGGCTTAACCCTCCACTTT
few,.,TRBV7-8,TRBJ1-1,CASSSWDTEAFF,TGTGCCAGCAGCTCCTGGGACACTGAAGCTTTCTTT
.,.,TRBV6-2/TRBV6-3,TRBJ1-5,CASSYRGTQPQHF,TGTGCCAGCAGTTACCGAGGCACTCAGCCCCAGCATTTT
.,.,TRBV5-1,TRBJ2-3,CASSPDRTDTQYF,TGCGCCAGCAGCCCGGACAGAACAGATACGCAGTATTTT
.,.,TRBV6-6,TRBJ1-3,CASRPPGTSGNTIYF,TGTGCCAGCAGACCCCCAGGGACTTCTGGAAACACCATATATTTT
.,.,TRBV5-1,TRBJ2-7,CASSPETAYEQYF,TGCGCCAGCAGCCCAGAGACAGCCTACGAGCAGTACTTC
once,TRBD1,TRBV4-3,TRBJ2-2,CASSRNIGTANTGELFF,TGCGCCAGCAGCCGCAATATAGGGACAGCGAACACCGGGGAGCTGTTTTTT
few,.,TRBV2,TRBJ1-6,CASSEEGLENNSPLHF,TGTGCCAGCAGTGAAGAGGGGCTAGAGAATAATTCACCCCTCCACTTT
once,.,TRBV19,TRBJ1-1,CASRGDTLNTEAFF,TGTGCCAGTCGGGGGGACACGCTGAACACTGAAGCTTTCTTT
.,TRBD1,TRBV4-2,TRBJ2-2,CASSQPGQGVRTGELFF,TGTGCCAGCAGCCAACCGGGACAGGGGGTACGGACCGGGGAGCTGTTTTTT
.,TRBD1,TRBV6-5,TRBJ1-2,CASRGGRANYGYTF,TGTGCCAGCAGAGGGGGCCGGGCTAACTATGGCTACACCTTC
.,TRBD1,TRBV11-2,TRBJ2-7,CASSSYRGLAYEQYF,TGTGCCAGCAGCAGCTACAGGGGGCTTGCCTACGAGCAGTACTTC
.,.,TRBV20-1,TRBJ1-4,CSARRGQKLFF,TGCAGTGCTAGGCGGGGCCAAAAACTGTTTTTT
once,.,TRBV7-9,TRBJ2-6,CASSLPGGPTGANVLTF,TGTGCCAGCAGCTTACCTGGGGGCCCCACTGGGGCCAACGTCCTGACTTTC
.,.,TRBV28,TRBJ2-7,CASSPSPYEQYF,TGTGCCAGCAGTCCCTCCCCCTACGAGCAGTACTTC
.,.,TRBV7-2,TRBJ2-5,CASSSWGVGQETQYF,TGTGCCAGCAGCTCTTGGGGCGTCGGCCAAGAGACCCAGTACTTC
.,.,TRBV28,TRBJ1-4,CASLEGRIPDTFF,TGTGCCAGCCTCGAGGGGCGGATCCCGGATACGTTTTTT
.,.,TRBV6-5,TRBJ2-3,CASSWDSRPTDTQYF,TGTGCCAGCAGTTGGGACTCCCGCCCCACAGATACGCAGTATTTT
.,TRBD1,TRBV3-1/TRBV3-2,TRBJ2-1,CASSQQGAGNEQFF,TGTGCCAGCAGCCAACAGGGGGCGGGTAATGAGCAGTTCTTC
.,TRBD1,TRBV27,TRBJ1-4,CASSSDREREKLFF,TGTGCCAGCAGTTCGGACAGGGAGCGGGAAAAACTGTTTTTT
.,TRBD1,TRBV2,TRBJ2-7,CASGQGYEQYF,TGTGCCAGCGGACAGGGGTACGAGCAGTACTTC
.,TRBD1,TRBV6-2/TRBV6-3,TRBJ1-2,CASRPTGGSYGYTF,TGTGCCAGCAGGCCTACAGGGGGTTCCTATGGCTACACCTTC
.,.,TRBV7-9,TRBJ2-7,CASHHGAKKYEQYF,TGTGCCAGCCACCACGGTGCGAAAAAATACGAGCAGTACTTC
.,.,TRBV7-3,TRBJ2-5,CASSPTTARLETQYF,TGTGCCAGCAGCCCCACCACCGCTAGATTGGAGACCCAGTACTTC
once,TRBD2,TRBV7-2,TRBJ2-2,CASSLGGGATGELFF,TGTGCCAGCAGCTTAGGCGGGGGGGCCACCGGGGAGCTGTTTTTT
.,.,TRBV21-1,TRBJ1-4,CASSPQQGNEKLFF,TGTGCCAGCAGCCCCCAGCAAGGTAATGAAAAACTGTTTTTT
.,.,TRBV7-2,TRBJ1-1,CASSFQRDTEAFF,TGTGCCAGCAGCTTCCAACGGGACACTGAAGCTTTCTTT
.,.,TRBV18,TRBJ1-6,CASSPRAPEASYNSPLHF,TGTGCCAGCTCACCAAGGGCTCCCGAAGCTTCCTATAATTCACCCCTCCACTTT
.,TRBD2,TRBV13,TRBJ2-5,CASSPQGGGAETQYF,TGTGCCAGCAGCCCCCAGGGCGGGGGGGCTGAGACCCAGTACTTC
.,.,TRBV5-1,TRBJ1-1,CASSLAGQGNTEAFF,TGCGCCAGCAGCTTGGCCGGGCAGGGGAACACTGAAGCTTTCTTT
.,.,TRBV7-2,TRBJ2-5,CASSPTPRGVETQYF,TGTGCCAGCAGCCCAACGCCCCGCGGTGTTGAGACCCAGTACTTC
few,.,TRBV11-2,TRBJ1-2,CASSLQGRGYGYTF,TGTGCCAGCAGCTTACAGGGGAGGGGCTATGGCTACACCTTC
.,TRBD2,TRBV20-1,TRBJ2-5,CSASPRGAHQETQYF,TGCAGTGCTAGTCCGCGGGGGGCACACCAAGAGACCCAGTACTTC
.,.,TRBV27,TRBJ1-1,CASSSNRVTAFF,TGTGCCAGCAGTTCGAACAGGGTAACAGCTTTCTTT
few,.,TRBV4-3,TRBJ1-1,CASSQDWGDGTEAFF,TGCGCCAGCAGCCAAGATTGGGGGGATGGGACTGAAGCTTTCTTT
.,.,TRBV12-3/TRBV12-4,TRBJ1-1,CASSFRTEAFF,TGTGCCAGCAGTTTTCGGACTGAAGCTTTCTTT
.,.,TRBV4-3,TRBJ2-2,CASSHPTREPGELFF,TGCGCCAGCAGCCATCCGACCAGGGAGCCCGGGGAGCTGTTTTTT